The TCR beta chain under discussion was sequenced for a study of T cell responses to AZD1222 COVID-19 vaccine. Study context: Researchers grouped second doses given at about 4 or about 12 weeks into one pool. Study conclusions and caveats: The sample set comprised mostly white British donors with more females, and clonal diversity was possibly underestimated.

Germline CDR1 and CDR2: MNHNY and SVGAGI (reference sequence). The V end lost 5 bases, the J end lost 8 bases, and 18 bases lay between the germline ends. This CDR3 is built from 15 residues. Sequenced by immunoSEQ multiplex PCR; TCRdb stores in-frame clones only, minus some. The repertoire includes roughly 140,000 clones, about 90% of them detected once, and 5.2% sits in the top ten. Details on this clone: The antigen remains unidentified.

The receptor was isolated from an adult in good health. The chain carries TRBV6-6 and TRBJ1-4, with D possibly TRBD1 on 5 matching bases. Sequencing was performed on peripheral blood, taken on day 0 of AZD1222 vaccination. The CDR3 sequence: CASSQYGTREEKLFF. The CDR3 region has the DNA TGTGCCAGCAGTCAATACGGGACCCGTGAGGAAAAACTGTTTTTT.